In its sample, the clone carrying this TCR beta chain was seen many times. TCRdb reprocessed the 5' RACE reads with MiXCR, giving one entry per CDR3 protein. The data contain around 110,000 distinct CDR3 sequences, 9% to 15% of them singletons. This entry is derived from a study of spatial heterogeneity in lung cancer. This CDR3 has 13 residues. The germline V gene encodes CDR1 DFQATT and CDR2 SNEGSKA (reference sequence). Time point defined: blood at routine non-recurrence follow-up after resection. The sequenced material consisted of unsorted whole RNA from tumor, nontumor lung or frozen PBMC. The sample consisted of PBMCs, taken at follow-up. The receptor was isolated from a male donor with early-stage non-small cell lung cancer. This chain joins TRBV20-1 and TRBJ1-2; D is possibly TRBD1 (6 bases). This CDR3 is CSAADSSNYGYTF. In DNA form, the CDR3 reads TGCAGCGCAGCGGACAGCTCTAACTATGGCTACACCTTC.